Listed below are T cell receptor beta chains from one sample, sequenced in a study of T-cell reconstitution after alpha-beta-depleted transplantation in children. TCRdb processed the PCR reads anew with MiXCR; each CDR3 protein has one entry. Among a few hundred thousand distinct CDR3 sequences listed, 10% to 15% were seen once. Sequencing was performed on PBMCs, mostly from graft donor cells, taken 360 days after TCRalphabeta/CD19-depleted stem cell transplant. Receptor source: a male patient younger than 18 who had a stem cell transplant for acute myeloid leukemia, so the T cells may come from the graft donor. CDR3s include the opening cysteine and the closing phenylalanine or tryptophan. D genes are given only for firm matches. The listing skips clone size in some rows; elsewhere it reads once, few, many or a size class.

-,TRBV5-6,TRBD1,TRBJ2-7,TGTGCCAGCAGCTTGTTGTCGGGACAGGGAACGTACGAGCAGTACTTC,CASSLLSGQGTYEQYF
-,TRBV12-5,TRBD1,TRBJ2-1,TGTGCTAGTGGTTTGGGTAGGGGACAGACCAATGAGCAGTTCTTC,CASGLGRGQTNEQFF
-,TRBV4-3,-,TRBJ2-4,TGCGCCAGCAGCCAAGTCCAACAGGGCTCGGAGGGGAACATTCAGTACTTC,CASSQVQQGSEGNIQYF
few,TRBV12-3/TRBV12-4,-,TRBJ2-1,TGTGCCAGCAGCCCTGGACAGAGCCCGGCCTACAATGAGCAGTTCTTC,CASSPGQSPAYNEQFF
-,TRBV7-8,TRBD1,TRBJ1-1,TGTGCCAGCAGCTTCAATTCGGGGACAGGGTCTGAAGCTTTCTTT,CASSFNSGTGSEAFF
few,TRBV7-8,TRBD2,TRBJ2-7,TGTGCCAGCAGCTTAGTTACTAGCGGGGGGTACGAGCAGTACTTC,CASSLVTSGGYEQYF
few,TRBV5-1,-,TRBJ2-1,TGCGCCAGCAGCTTGGAGATTACCTTGTTCAATGAGCAGTTCTTC,CASSLEITLFNEQFF
-,TRBV5-1,-,TRBJ2-5,TGCGCCAGCAGCCCCTTTGGAGAGACCCAGTACTTC,CASSPFGETQYF
-,TRBV19,TRBD1,TRBJ1-1,TGTGCCAGTAGTATTTCAAGGGGGCAGGCCACTGAAGCTTTCTTT,CASSISRGQATEAFF
few,TRBV5-1,-,TRBJ2-7,TGCGCCAGCAGCTACAGGGTTGGAGAGCAGTACTTC,CASSYRVGEQYF
-,TRBV5-1,-,TRBJ2-2,TGCGCCAGCACCCCGGGGGTTTATTTGAACACCGGGGAGCTGTTTTTT,CASTPGVYLNTGELFF
few,TRBV29-1,-,TRBJ2-5,TGCAGCGTTACTATCTCCGGGACGGCTCAAGAGACCCAGTACTTC,CSVTISGTAQETQYF
-,TRBV21-1,-,TRBJ2-3,TGTGCCAGCAGCCTGCCCCTCAGCGGGAGCACAGATACGCAGTATTTT,CASSLPLSGSTDTQYF
-,TRBV7-2,-,TRBJ2-1,TGTGCCAGCAGCACCTTATGGGGGGATCTAGGGAATGAGCAGTTCTTC,CASSTLWGDLGNEQFF
few,TRBV7-3,TRBD2,TRBJ2-3,TGTGCCAGCAGCGCTGGTCCGGGACTAGGGCCAGATACGCAGTATTTT,CASSAGPGLGPDTQYF
-,TRBV7-2,-,TRBJ2-2,TGTGCCAGCAGCTTAGCGTGGCAACTCGGGGAGCTGTTTTTT,CASSLAWQLGELFF
few,TRBV20-1,TRBD1,TRBJ2-3,TGCAGTGCCTTATTACAGGGGGCAGATACGCAGTATTTT,CSALLQGADTQYF
-,TRBV20-1,-,TRBJ2-7,TGCAGTGCTAGAGATGTCGCGGGACAGCTCTACTACGAGCAGTACTTC,CSARDVAGQLYYEQYF
-,TRBV6-1,TRBD1,TRBJ2-2,TGTGCCAGCATTCTACAGACAGGGGGATTCGCCGGGGAGCTGTTTTTT,CASILQTGGFAGELFF
few,TRBV29-1,-,TRBJ1-5,TGCAGCGTTGACGGACCCGGCAATCAGCCCCAGCATTTT,CSVDGPGNQPQHF
-,TRBV7-7,TRBD2,TRBJ2-3,TGTGCTAGCAGGGAACCTAGCGGGGGGAACACAGATACGCAGTATTTT,CASREPSGGNTDTQYF
-,TRBV5-1,-,TRBJ2-7,TGCGCCAGCAGCTTGGCGCGGCAGGGCTACGAGCAGTACTTC,CASSLARQGYEQYF
-,TRBV10-3,-,TRBJ2-4,TGTGCCATCAGTGAGTCGATATACTCGAAAAACATTCAGTACTTC,CAISESIYSKNIQYF
few,TRBV12-3/TRBV12-4,TRBD2,TRBJ2-2,TGTGCCAGCAGTTTCCTACGGACTAGCGGGGAGCTGTTTTTT,CASSFLRTSGELFF
many,TRBV28,TRBD1,TRBJ1-1,TGTGCCAGCAGTTTAGGACAGGGGCCGAACACTGAAGCTTTCTTT,CASSLGQGPNTEAFF
few,TRBV2,TRBD2,TRBJ2-5,TGTGCCAGCAGTACCACTAGCGGGAGGCTAGAGACCCAGTACTTC,CASSTTSGRLETQYF
few,TRBV29-1,-,TRBJ1-3,TGCAGCGTCGACCGGGGAGGAACTGGAAACACCATATATTTT,CSVDRGGTGNTIYF
few,TRBV29-1,TRBD1,TRBJ2-7,TGCAGCGTTGAATGGGACAGGCCCACCGGCGAGCAGTACTTC,CSVEWDRPTGEQYF
-,TRBV6-1,-,TRBJ1-3,TGTGCCAGCAGTCCCACACACAGGAGTGGAAACACCATATATTTT,CASSPTHRSGNTIYF
many,TRBV7-9,-,TRBJ1-6,TGTGCCAGCAGCTTAGCTGGGGATAATTCACCCCTCCACTTT,CASSLAGDNSPLHF
many,TRBV28,TRBD1,TRBJ2-7,TGTGCCAGCAGTCCTATTAAGGGACAGGGGAGGGACGAGCAGTACTTC,CASSPIKGQGRDEQYF
few,TRBV6-1,-,TRBJ1-1,TGTGCCAGCGGAGCTAGAGGGTCCCAGAACACTGAAGCTTTCTTT,CASGARGSQNTEAFF
few,TRBV4-3,-,TRBJ2-7,TGCGCCAGCAGCCTAGGGATTAGCCGGGACTACGAGCAGTACTTC,CASSLGISRDYEQYF
few,TRBV4-3,TRBD2,TRBJ2-1,TGCGCCAGCAGCCAAGTAACAGCGGGAGGCAACAATGAGCAGTTCTTC,CASSQVTAGGNNEQFF
-,TRBV4-2,TRBD2,TRBJ2-5,TGTGCCAGCAGCCAAGGCCCCCCGACTAGCGGCCCGCGCCAAGAGACCCAGTACTTC,CASSQGPPTSGPRQETQYF
-,TRBV7-2,TRBD2,TRBJ2-1,TGTGCCAGCAGCTTAGCTAGCGGGACTCACAATGAGCAGTTCTTC,CASSLASGTHNEQFF
many,TRBV12-3/TRBV12-4,-,TRBJ2-7,TGTGCCAGCAGTTTATCGGACGGTGAAAACGAGCAGTACTTC,CASSLSDGENEQYF
-,TRBV6-2/TRBV6-3,-,TRBJ2-7,TGTGCCAGCAGTTACGGAGCCTACTACGAGCAGTACTTC,CASSYGAYYEQYF
-,TRBV6-2/TRBV6-3,TRBD2,TRBJ2-5,TGTGCCAGCAGTCGGGCTTCACCTAGCGGCGAAGAGACCCAGTACTTC,CASSRASPSGEETQYF
-,TRBV30,-,TRBJ1-1,TGTGCCTGGAGTGTACCCGGGTACATGAACACTGAAGCTTTCTTT,CAWSVPGYMNTEAFF
few,TRBV6-5,TRBD2,TRBJ2-1,TGTGCCAGCAGTTACTCGTTTCTTTCCGGGAGGGCCTACAATGAGCAGTTCTTC,CASSYSFLSGRAYNEQFF
-,TRBV9,-,TRBJ1-1,TGTGCCAGCAGCGGCAGCGTGCAAACTCAGGATGGGAACACTGAAGCTTTCTTT,CASSGSVQTQDGNTEAFF
-,TRBV9,-,TRBJ1-2,TGTGCCAGCAGCGCCGGGTATGCAGGGAGCTATGGCTACACCTTC,CASSAGYAGSYGYTF
few,TRBV20-1,-,TRBJ1-2,TGCAGTGCTACAGGGTCTTGGGATGGCTACACCTTC,CSATGSWDGYTF
many,TRBV27,TRBD2,TRBJ2-3,TGTGCCAGCAGTTCCCCTCTTCTAGCGGTTCACACAGATACGCAGTATTTT,CASSSPLLAVHTDTQYF
many,TRBV21-1,-,TRBJ2-2,TGTGCCAGCAGCAAAGCGCGTGGCAGTTACACCGGGGAGCTGTTTTTT,CASSKARGSYTGELFF
many,TRBV15,TRBD2,TRBJ2-1,TGTGCCACCAGCAGAGTTAATCTAGCGGGCTCCTACAATGAGCAGTTCTTC,CATSRVNLAGSYNEQFF
-,TRBV11-3,TRBD2,TRBJ2-1,TGTGCCAGCAGCTTAGGTCCCCTAGCGGGGAAAAACAATGAGCAGTTCTTC,CASSLGPLAGKNNEQFF